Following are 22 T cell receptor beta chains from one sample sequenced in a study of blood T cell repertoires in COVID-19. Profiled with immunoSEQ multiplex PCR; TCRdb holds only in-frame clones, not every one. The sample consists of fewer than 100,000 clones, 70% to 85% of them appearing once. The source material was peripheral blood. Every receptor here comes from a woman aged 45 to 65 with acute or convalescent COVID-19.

CDR3 bases: TGTGCCAGCAGACGTCGGGACGGGAGGGCCAGTAGGATCTTCGATGAGCAGTTCTTC. Protein: CASRRRDGRASRIFDEQFF. The rearrangement links TRBV27 to TRBJ2-1; 8 bases align to TRBD2. The germline V gene encodes CDR1 MNHEY and CDR2 SMNVEV (reference sequence). Trimming took 6 bases from V and 8 from J; bases not matched to a gene: 24. This CDR3 contains 19 residues.

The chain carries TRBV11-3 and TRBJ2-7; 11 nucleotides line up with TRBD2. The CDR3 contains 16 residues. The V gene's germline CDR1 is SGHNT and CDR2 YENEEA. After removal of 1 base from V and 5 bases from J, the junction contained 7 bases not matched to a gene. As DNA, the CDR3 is TGTGCCAGCAGCTTAGGGCCCGGACTAGCGGGCCACGAGCAGTACTTC. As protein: CASSLGPGLAGHEQYF.

The CDR3 protein is CASSSSTEQYF. The CDR3 DNA sequence: TGCGCCAGCAGTTCCAGTACGGAGCAGTACTTC. The V call is TRBV5-1, the J call TRBJ2-7; D not certain. This CDR3 is 11 amino acids long. V lost 5 bases, J lost 7 bases, and 10 bases lay in between. Germline values: CDR1 SGHRS, CDR2 YFSETQ. The full variable domain, with the rest looked up from reference TRBV5-1 and TRBJ2-7, is KAGVTQTPRYLIKTRGQQVTLSCSPISGHRSVSWYQQTPGQGLQFLFEYFSETQRNKGNFPGRFSGRQFSNSRSEMNVSTLELGDSALYLCASSSSTEQYFGPGTRLTVT.

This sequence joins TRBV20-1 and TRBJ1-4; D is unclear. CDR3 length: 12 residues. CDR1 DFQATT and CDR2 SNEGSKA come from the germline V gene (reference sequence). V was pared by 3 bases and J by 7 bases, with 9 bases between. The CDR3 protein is CSASLGGEKLFF. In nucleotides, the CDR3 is TGCAGTGCTAGTTTGGGAGGTGAAAAACTGTTTTTT.

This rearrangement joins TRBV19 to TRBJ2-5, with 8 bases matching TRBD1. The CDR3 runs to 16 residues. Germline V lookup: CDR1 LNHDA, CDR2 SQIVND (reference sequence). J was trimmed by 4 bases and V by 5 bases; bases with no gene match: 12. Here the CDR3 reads CASSPGTGAGGETQYF. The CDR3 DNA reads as TGTGCCAGTAGTCCGGGGACAGGCGCTGGTGGAGAGACCCAGTACTTC.

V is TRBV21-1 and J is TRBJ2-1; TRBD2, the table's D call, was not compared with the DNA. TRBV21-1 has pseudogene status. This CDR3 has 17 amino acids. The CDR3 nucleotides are TGTGCCAGCAGCTTCATCGCGGGGAACGGGGGTCCGGCTGAGCAGTTCTTC. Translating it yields CASSFIAGNGGPAEQFF.

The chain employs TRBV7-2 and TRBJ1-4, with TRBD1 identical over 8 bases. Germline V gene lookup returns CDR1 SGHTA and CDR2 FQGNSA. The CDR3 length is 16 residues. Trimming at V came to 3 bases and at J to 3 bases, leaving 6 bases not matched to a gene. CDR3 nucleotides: TGTGCCAGCAGCTTCTCCCACAGGGGGGCTAATGAAAAACTGTTTTTT. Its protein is CASSFSHRGANEKLFF.

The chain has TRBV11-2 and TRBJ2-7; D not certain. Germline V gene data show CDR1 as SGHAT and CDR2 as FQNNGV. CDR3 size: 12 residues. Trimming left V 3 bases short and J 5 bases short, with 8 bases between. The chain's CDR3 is CASSFRPDEQYF. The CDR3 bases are TGTGCCAGCAGCTTCCGTCCAGACGAGCAGTACTTC.

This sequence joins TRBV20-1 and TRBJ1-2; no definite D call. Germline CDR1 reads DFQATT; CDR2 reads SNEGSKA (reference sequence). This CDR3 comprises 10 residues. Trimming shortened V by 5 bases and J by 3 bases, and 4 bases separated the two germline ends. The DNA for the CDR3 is TGCAGTGCTCCAGACTATGGCTACACCTTC. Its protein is CSAPDYGYTF.

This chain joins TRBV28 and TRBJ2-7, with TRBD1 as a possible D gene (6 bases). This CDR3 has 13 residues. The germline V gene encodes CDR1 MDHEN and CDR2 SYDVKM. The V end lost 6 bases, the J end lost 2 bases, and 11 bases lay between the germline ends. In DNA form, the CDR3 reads TGTGCCAGCAGGGTAGGACAGACCTACGAGCAGTACTTC. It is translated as CASRVGQTYEQYF. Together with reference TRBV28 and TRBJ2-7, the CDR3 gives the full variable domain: DVKVTQSSRYLVKRTGEKVFLECVQDMDHENMFWYRQDPGLGLRLIYFSYDVKMKEKGDIPEGYSVSREKKERFSLILESASTNQTSMYLCASRVGQTYEQYFGPGTRLTVT.

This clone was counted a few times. The CDR3, as DNA: TGTGCCAGCAGCACTCAGGGAATGACTGAAGCTTTCTTT. Protein product: CASSTQGMTEAFF. This sequence joins TRBV5-4 and TRBJ1-1; a possible D gene is TRBD1 (5 bases). The CDR3 runs 13 residues. In germline, CDR1 is SGHNT, CDR2 YYREEE (reference sequence). Trimming cost V 4 bases and J 5 bases, with 12 bases left between them.

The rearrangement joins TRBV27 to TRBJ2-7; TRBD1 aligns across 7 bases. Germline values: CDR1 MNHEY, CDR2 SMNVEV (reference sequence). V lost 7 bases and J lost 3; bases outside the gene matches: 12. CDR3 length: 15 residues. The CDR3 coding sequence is TGTGCCAGCAAGGGACAGACGCTTGGAGACTACGAGCAGTACTTC. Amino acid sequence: CASKGQTLGDYEQYF.

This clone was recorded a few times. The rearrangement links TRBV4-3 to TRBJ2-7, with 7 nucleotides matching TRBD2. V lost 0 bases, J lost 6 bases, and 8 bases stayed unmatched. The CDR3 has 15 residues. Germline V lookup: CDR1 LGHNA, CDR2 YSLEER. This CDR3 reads CASSQDRAGPLEQYF. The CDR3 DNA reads TGCGCCAGCAGCCAAGATAGAGCGGGGCCCCTCGAGCAGTACTTC.

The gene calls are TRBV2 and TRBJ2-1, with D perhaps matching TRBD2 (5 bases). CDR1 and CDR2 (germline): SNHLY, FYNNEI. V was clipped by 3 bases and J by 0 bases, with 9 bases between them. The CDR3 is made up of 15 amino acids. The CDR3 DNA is TGTGCCAGCAGTGAGGAGGCTAGCTCCTACAATGAGCAGTTCTTC. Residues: CASSEEASSYNEQFF.

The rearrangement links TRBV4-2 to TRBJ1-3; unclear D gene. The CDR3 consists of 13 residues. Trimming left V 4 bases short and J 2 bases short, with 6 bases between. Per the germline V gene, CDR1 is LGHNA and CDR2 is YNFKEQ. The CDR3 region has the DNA TGTGCCAGCAGCCCTAATCCTGGAAACACCATATATTTT. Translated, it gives CASSPNPGNTIYF.

DNA of the CDR3: TGTGCCAGCAGCGCAGGGGGCCCTGAGCAGTTCTTC. This codes for CASSAGGPEQFF. The V and J genes are TRBV7-9 and TRBJ2-1; 8 bases align to TRBD1. Germline-derived CDR1 and CDR2 are SEHNR and FQNEAQ (reference sequence). CDR3 length: 12 residues. Trimming took 5 bases from V and 9 from J; bases not matched to a gene: 3.

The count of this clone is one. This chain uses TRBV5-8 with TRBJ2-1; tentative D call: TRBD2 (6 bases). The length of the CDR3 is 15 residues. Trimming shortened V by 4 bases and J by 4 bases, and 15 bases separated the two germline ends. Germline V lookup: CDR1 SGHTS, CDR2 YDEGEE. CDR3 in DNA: TGTGCCAGCAGCCCGGCACCCGGGGGATACAATGAGCAGTTCTTC. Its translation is CASSPAPGGYNEQFF.

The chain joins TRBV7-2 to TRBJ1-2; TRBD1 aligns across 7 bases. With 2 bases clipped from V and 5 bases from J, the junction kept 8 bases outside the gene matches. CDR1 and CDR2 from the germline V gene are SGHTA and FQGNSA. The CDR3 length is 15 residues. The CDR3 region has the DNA TGTGCCAGCAGCTTAAGATCAGGGACAGAGTATGGCTACACCTTC. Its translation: CASSLRSGTEYGYTF.

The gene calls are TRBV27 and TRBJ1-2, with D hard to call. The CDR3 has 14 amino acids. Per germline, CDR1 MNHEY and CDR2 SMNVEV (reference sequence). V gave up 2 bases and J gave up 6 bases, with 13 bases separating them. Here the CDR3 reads CASSLEGGQDGYTF. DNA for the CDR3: TGTGCCAGCAGTTTAGAAGGAGGGCAGGATGGCTACACCTTC.

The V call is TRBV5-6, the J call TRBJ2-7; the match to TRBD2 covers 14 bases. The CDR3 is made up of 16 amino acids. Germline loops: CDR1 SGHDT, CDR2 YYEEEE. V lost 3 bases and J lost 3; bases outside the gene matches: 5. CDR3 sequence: CASSSKGLAGVYEQYF. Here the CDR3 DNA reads TGTGCCAGCAGCTCGAAGGGACTAGCGGGAGTCTACGAGCAGTACTTC.

The CDR3 loop is CASRKQGQGFDGYTF. CDR3 nucleotides: TGTGCCAGCAGAAAGCAGGGACAGGGATTCGATGGCTACACCTTC. The chain recombines TRBV2 with TRBJ1-2; TRBD1 agrees at 9 bases. J gave up 6 bases and V 6 bases, and 11 bases lay outside the gene matches. Germline V gene data show CDR1 as SNHLY and CDR2 as FYNNEI. This CDR3 spans 15 amino acids.

Here the CDR3 reads CASSPPGLAPGELFF. CDR3 bases: TGTGCCAGCAGCCCCCCGGGACTAGCCCCCGGGGAGCTGTTTTTT. This chain connects TRBV7-6 to TRBJ2-2; 9 nucleotides line up with TRBD2. Germline lookup yields CDR1 SGHVS and CDR2 FNYEAQ. The CDR3 spans 15 residues. V was pared by 5 bases and J by 6 bases, with 7 bases of the junction left unmatched.